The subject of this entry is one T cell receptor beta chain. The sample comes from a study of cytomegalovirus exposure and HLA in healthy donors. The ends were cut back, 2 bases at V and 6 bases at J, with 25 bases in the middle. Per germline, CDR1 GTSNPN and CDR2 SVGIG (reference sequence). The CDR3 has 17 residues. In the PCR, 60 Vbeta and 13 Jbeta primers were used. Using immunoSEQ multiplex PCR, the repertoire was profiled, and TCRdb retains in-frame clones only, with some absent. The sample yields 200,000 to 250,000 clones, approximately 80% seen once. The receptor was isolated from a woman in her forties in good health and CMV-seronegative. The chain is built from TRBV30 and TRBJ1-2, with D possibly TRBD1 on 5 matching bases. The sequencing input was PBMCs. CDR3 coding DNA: TGTGCCTGGAGTCCTGGGAGGTGGGCAGGGCTGCCGGATGGCTACACCTTC. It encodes CAWSPGRWAGLPDGYTF.